Sequencing of this TCR beta chain was carried out in a study of blood T cell repertoires in COVID-19. At the level of the study: The United States, Italy and Spain provided the acute and convalescent COVID-19 samples.

In the original analysis: Estimates of nucleated cell counts were drawn from the amplification of reference gene primers. Profiling relied on immunoSEQ multiplex PCR, and the TCRdb table lists in-frame clones only, not all of them. V and J calls and clone size are given by that table; D and trimming were obtained from the DNA. The data show about 76,000 clones, under 95% seen once. The germline V and J ends were trimmed by 3 bases and 2 bases, with 11 bases remaining between them. The CDR3 runs to 14 residues. Per the germline V gene, CDR1 is GTSNPN and CDR2 is SVGIG (reference sequence). This TCR derives from a human donor in a cohort sampled during active COVID-19. The specimen was peripheral blood. The V gene is TRBV30, the J gene TRBJ1-5; D gene unclear. This CDR3 is CAWSGRCGNQPQHF. CDR3 sequence (DNA): TGTGCCTGGAGCGGGAGGTGCGGCAATCAGCCCCAGCATTTT.